These T cell receptor beta chains were read from a single sample in a study of control samples from healthy donors and cancer patients. This table comes from immunoSEQ multiplex PCR, and its TCRdb copy is limited to in-frame clones, with some not included. Of 400,000 to 450,000 clones in the sample, 80% to 95% were seen once. The sample taken for sequencing was PBMCs. The receptor set was obtained from a man aged 35 to 55 with head and neck cancer. The CDR3 runs from the conserved cysteine through the conserved F or W. Each record gives: clone size, D gene, J gene, V gene, CDR3 protein, CDR3 DNA. A D gene is named only where the DNA matches it firmly. Size is stated for part of the rows, as once, few or many counts, or as a class when the clone is expanded.

NA,TRBD2,TRBJ2-5,TRBV2,CALRPQREPQETQYF,TGTGCCCTCAGACCCCAGCGGGAACCGCAAGAGACCCAGTACTTC
NA,TRBD2,TRBJ2-1,TRBV2,CAGLAGKGIDEQFF,TGTGCCGGGCTAGCGGGAAAGGGGATCGATGAGCAGTTCTTC
NA,TRBD1,TRBJ1-4,TRBV4-1,CASSLLQDRGEKLFF,TGCGCCAGCAGCCTCTTACAGGACAGGGGGGAAAAACTGTTTTTT
NA,NA,TRBJ2-7,TRBV10-3,CAIRTGHPSYEQYF,TGTGCCATCCGGACGGGGCACCCCTCCTACGAGCAGTACTTC
NA,NA,TRBJ2-5,TRBV7-6,CASSPPGLGFEETQYF,TGTGCCAGCAGCCCTCCGGGCCTGGGTTTCGAAGAGACCCAGTACTTC
NA,TRBD2,TRBJ2-7,TRBV19,CASSIGGLVSYEQYF,TGTGCCAGTAGTATCGGGGGGTTAGTCTCCTACGAGCAGTACTTC
NA,NA,TRBJ2-2,TRBV2,CASRGSNTGELFF,TGTGCCAGCAGGGGGAGCAACACCGGGGAGCTGTTTTTT
NA,NA,TRBJ1-1,TRBV5-1,CASTGAGGGATEAFF,TGCGCCAGCACTGGAGCGGGGGGCGGAGCCACTGAAGCTTTCTTT
NA,NA,TRBJ1-4,TRBV2,CASEGGKLFF,TGTGCCTCAGAAGGAGGAAAACTGTTTTTT
once,NA,TRBJ1-2,TRBV10-3,CATRPSMPNGYTF,TGTGCCACCAGACCCAGTATGCCAAATGGCTACACCTTC
NA,TRBD1,TRBJ2-3,TRBV7-9,CASSLLGQGPDTQYF,TGTGCCAGCAGCTTATTAGGACAGGGACCAGATACGCAGTATTTT